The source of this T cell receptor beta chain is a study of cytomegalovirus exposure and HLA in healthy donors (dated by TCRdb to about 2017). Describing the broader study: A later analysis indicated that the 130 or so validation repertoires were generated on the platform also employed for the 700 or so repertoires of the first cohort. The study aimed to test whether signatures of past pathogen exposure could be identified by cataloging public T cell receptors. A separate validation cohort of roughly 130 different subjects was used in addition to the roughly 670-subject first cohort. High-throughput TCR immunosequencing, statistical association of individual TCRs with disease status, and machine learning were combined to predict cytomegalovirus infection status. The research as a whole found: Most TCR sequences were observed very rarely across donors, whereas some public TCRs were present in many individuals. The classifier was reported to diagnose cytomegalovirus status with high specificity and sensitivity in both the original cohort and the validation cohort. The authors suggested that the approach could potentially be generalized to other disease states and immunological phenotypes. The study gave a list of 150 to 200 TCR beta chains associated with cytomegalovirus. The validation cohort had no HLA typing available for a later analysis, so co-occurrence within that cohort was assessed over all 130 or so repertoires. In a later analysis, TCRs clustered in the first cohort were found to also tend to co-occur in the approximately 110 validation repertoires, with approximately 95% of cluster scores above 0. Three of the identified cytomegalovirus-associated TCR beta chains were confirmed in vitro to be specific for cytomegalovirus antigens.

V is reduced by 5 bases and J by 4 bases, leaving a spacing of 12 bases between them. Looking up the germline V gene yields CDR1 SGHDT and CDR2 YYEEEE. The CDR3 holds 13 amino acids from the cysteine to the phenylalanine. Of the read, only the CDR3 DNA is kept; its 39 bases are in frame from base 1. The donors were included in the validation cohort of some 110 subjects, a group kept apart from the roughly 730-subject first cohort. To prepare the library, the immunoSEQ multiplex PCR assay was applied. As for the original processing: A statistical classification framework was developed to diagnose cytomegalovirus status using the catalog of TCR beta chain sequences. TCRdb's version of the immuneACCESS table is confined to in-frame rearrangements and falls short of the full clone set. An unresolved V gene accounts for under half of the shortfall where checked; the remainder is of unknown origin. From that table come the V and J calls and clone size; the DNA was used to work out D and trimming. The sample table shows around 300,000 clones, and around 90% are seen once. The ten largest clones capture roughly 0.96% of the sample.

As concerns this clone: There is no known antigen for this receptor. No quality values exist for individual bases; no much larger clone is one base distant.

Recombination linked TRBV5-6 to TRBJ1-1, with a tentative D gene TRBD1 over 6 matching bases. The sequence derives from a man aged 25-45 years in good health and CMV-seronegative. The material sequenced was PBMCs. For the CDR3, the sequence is CASRVQGTTEAFF. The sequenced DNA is TGTGCCAGCAGGGTACAGGGTACCACTGAAGCTTTCTTT.